Shown below are 18 T cell receptor beta chains from a single sample sequenced in a study of cytotoxic CD8 clonotypes in ibrutinib-treated CLL. TCRdb keeps only in-frame clones here, not all; method: immunoSEQ multiplex PCR. The repertoire consists of over 150,000 clones, with approximately 72% occurring once and the leading ten covering 10% to 15%. Specimen: PBMCs, collected after 24 months of ibrutinib treatment. These receptors came from a human donor with chronic lymphocytic leukemia.

The chain combines TRBV18 with TRBJ2-1, with TRBD2 identical over 7 bases. This CDR3 contains 15 residues. Per germline, CDR1 KGHSH and CDR2 LQKENI. Trimming took 3 bases from V and 7 from J; bases not matched to a gene: 9. The CDR3 loop reads CASSPVAGARNEQFF. CDR3 DNA: TGTGCCAGCTCACCGGTCGCGGGAGCGCGTAATGAGCAGTTCTTC.

This clone was seen just once. The V and J genes are TRBV4-3 and TRBJ2-1, with TRBD1 identical over 10 bases. This CDR3 region has 15 residues. Germline V lookup: CDR1 LGHNA, CDR2 YSLEER. Trimming removed 4 bases from V and 2 bases from J; junction bases left unmatched: 2. The DNA for the CDR3 is TGCGCCAGCAGCCCAGGACAGGGGGCCTACAATGAGCAGTTCTTC. Translating it yields CASSPGQGAYNEQFF.

J is TRBJ2-7 and V is TRBV4-3; 8 bases match TRBD2. The junction had 1 base not matched to a gene; V was cut back by 3 bases and J by 3 bases. The CDR3 runs 13 residues. Germline CDR1 reads LGHNA; CDR2 reads YSLEER. The CDR3 loop reads CASSHRGGYEQYF. The CDR3 DNA reads as TGCGCCAGCAGCCATCGGGGGGGCTACGAGCAGTACTTC.

The CDR3: CASSLGGKNTEAFF. The CDR3 coding sequence is TGTGCCAGCAGCCTGGGAGGTAAGAACACTGAAGCTTTCTTT. This chain uses TRBV7-8 with TRBJ1-1; D unresolved. Trimming cost V 5 bases and J 1 base, with 11 bases left between them. The CDR3 spans 14 residues. Per the germline V gene, CDR1 is SGHVS and CDR2 is FQNEAQ.

This chain connects TRBV6-5 to TRBJ1-5; D not resolved. This CDR3 is 11 amino acids long. Trimming left V 4 bases short and J 10 bases short, with 8 bases between. CDR1 and CDR2 (germline): MNHEY, SVGAGI. The CDR3 DNA reads TGTGCCAGCAGTTCGGCGGGACCCCAGCATTTT. This sequence encodes CASSSAGPQHF.

The chain carries TRBV10-1 and TRBJ1-2; D remains unclear. There are 13 residues in the CDR3. CDR1 is WNHNN, CDR2 SYGVQD, per germline (reference sequence). Trimming stripped 6 bases from V and 2 bases from J, with 10 bases between. This CDR3 is CASRDGQNYGYTF. CDR3 coding DNA: TGCGCCAGCAGAGACGGGCAGAACTATGGCTACACCTTC.

V and J are TRBV7-9 and TRBJ2-7; D gene unclear. The V gene lost 1 base and the J gene lost 0 bases, with 7 bases spanning the gap. Germline V CDR1 and CDR2: SEHNR, FQNEAQ (reference sequence). The CDR3 totals 14 residues. This CDR3 is CASSLVTVSYEQYF. The CDR3 bases are TGTGCCAGCAGCTTAGTCACGGTCTCCTACGAGCAGTACTTC.

The chain carries TRBV11-1 and TRBJ2-7; 7 bases match TRBD1. Germline V lookup: CDR1 SGHAT, CDR2 FQDESV (reference sequence). This CDR3 is 14 amino acids long. Germline trimming cut 6 bases from V and 6 bases from J; bases unmatched to any gene: 11. CDR3 region: CASRETGTEGEQYF. The CDR3 bases are TGTGCCAGCAGAGAAACCGGGACAGAAGGCGAGCAGTACTTC. The whole variable domain, filled in from reference TRBV11-1 and TRBJ2-7, reads EAEVAQSPRYKITEKSQAVAFWCDPISGHATLYWYRQILGQGPELLVQFQDESVVDDSQLPKDRFSAERLKGVDSTLKIQPAELGDSAMYLCASRETGTEGEQYFGPGTRLTVT.

The chain recombines TRBV11-3 with TRBJ2-1, with TRBD2 matching 7 bases. Germline CDR1 SGHNT, CDR2 YENEEA. The CDR3 contains 14 residues. V shed 8 bases and J 1 base; nucleotides not matched to a gene: 5. The CDR3 region is CASAYGGSYNEQFF. In DNA, the CDR3 is TGTGCCAGCGCCTACGGGGGGTCCTACAATGAGCAGTTCTTC.

This clone was observed a few times. Its ends do not fully match the called genes, so a read error is possible. CDR3 residues: CVSSSSVARNTEAFF. CDR3 coding DNA: TGTGTCAGCAGCTCATCCGTCGCGAGAAACACTGAAGCTTTCTTT. This chain links TRBV5-4 with TRBJ1-1, with D uncertain. CDR1 is SGHNT, CDR2 YYREEE, per germline (reference sequence). This CDR3 comprises 15 residues. The full variable domain, rest sourced from reference TRBV5-4 and TRBJ1-1, is ETGVTQSPTHLIKTRGQQVTLRCSSQSGHNTVSWYQQALGQGPQFIFQYYREEENGRGNFPPRFSGLQFPNYSSELNVNALELDDSALYLCVSSSSVARNTEAFFGQGTRLTVV.

This chain uses TRBV4-2 with TRBJ1-5; D unresolved. The V gene lost 1 base and the J gene lost 4 bases, with 11 bases spanning the gap. From germline, CDR1 is LGHNA and CDR2 YNFKEQ. The CDR3 loop spans 15 amino acids. The DNA for the CDR3 is TGTGCCAGCAGCCAAGGTCCAGAGACTAATCAGCCCCAGCATTTT. It encodes CASSQGPETNQPQHF.

This clone was found a few times. The chain is built from TRBV7-3 and TRBJ2-7; D tentatively reads TRBD1 or TRBD2 (5 bases each). Germline V gene lookup returns CDR1 SGHTA and CDR2 FQGTGA. Trimming removed 3 bases at V and 0 bases at J, with 12 bases between. The CDR3 runs to 15 residues. CDR3 bases: TGTGCCAGCAGCTTTCGGCCAGGGAGCTCCTACGAGCAGTACTTC. Protein sequence: CASSFRPGSSYEQYF.

This chain joins TRBV27 and TRBJ2-1; D assignment may be TRBD1 or TRBD2 (5 bases each). Germline V gene data show CDR1 as MNHEY and CDR2 as SMNVEV (reference sequence). CDR3 length: 15 amino acids. V lost 3 bases to trimming and J lost 12 bases, with 21 bases between them. DNA for the CDR3: TGTGCCAGCAGTTTGGTACGGGACGAACTTCATGGGCAGTTCTTC. Protein sequence: CASSLVRDELHGQFF.

This clone was detected a few times. This chain uses TRBV19 with TRBJ1-5, with TRBD1 matching over 8 bases. The CDR3 is 15 residues long. The germline V gene has CDR1 LNHDA and CDR2 SQIVND (reference sequence). V lost 3 bases to trimming and J lost 3 bases; unmatched junction nucleotides: 4. CDR3 bases: TGTGCCAGTAGTATGTCAGGGGGCTTCAATCAGCCCCAGCATTTT. Translation gives CASSMSGGFNQPQHF.

V and J are TRBV9 and TRBJ1-2; TRBD1 agrees at 9 bases. Trimming cost V 4 bases and J 5 bases; bases outside gene matches: 6. Germline V gene data show CDR1 as SGDLS and CDR2 as YYNGEE. The CDR3 sequence is 14 residues long. This CDR3 is CASSPRTGEYGYTF. For the CDR3, the DNA is TGTGCCAGCAGCCCCCGGACAGGGGAGTATGGCTACACCTTC.

This clone came up a few times. J is TRBJ1-5 and V is TRBV19; weak D call: TRBD1 (5 bases). The germline V gene has CDR1 LNHDA and CDR2 SQIVND (reference sequence). The CDR3 loop spans 14 amino acids. V lost 2 bases to trimming and J lost 5 bases, with 10 bases between them. This CDR3 is CASSIRDGYQPQHF. The CDR3 DNA reads TGTGCCAGTAGTATACGGGACGGATATCAGCCCCAGCATTTT.

This clone was seen just once. The chain employs TRBV15 and TRBJ2-7, with TRBD2 identical over 9 bases. Germline V gene lookup returns CDR1 LNHNV and CDR2 YYDKDF (reference sequence). Trimming at V came to 1 base and at J to 9 bases, leaving 4 bases not matched to a gene. The CDR3 sequence is 13 residues long. The CDR3 here is CATSRVAGEAQYF. As DNA, the CDR3 is TGTGCCACCAGCAGAGTAGCGGGAGAGGCGCAGTACTTC.

The chain is built from TRBV15 and TRBJ1-4; TRBD1 is a possible D gene (6 bases). The CDR3 consists of 18 residues. Germline V gene lookup returns CDR1 LNHNV and CDR2 YYDKDF (reference sequence). Trimming stripped 0 bases from V and 8 bases from J, with 22 bases between. CDR3 amino acids: CATSRDTTGWGVYEKLFF. In nucleotides, the CDR3 is TGTGCCACCAGCAGAGATACGACAGGATGGGGTGTATACGAAAAACTGTTTTTT.